This is a list of T cell receptor beta chains from one sample in a study of blood T cell repertoires in COVID-19. Measured with immunoSEQ multiplex PCR; TCRdb has only the in-frame clones, and not every one. The table includes approximately 49,000 clones, over 65% detected once. Material for sequencing was peripheral blood. The receptors were gathered from a woman in her sixties or seventies with acute or convalescent COVID-19. CDR3s include the opening cysteine and the closing phenylalanine or tryptophan. The D gene is left open where the match is weak. For some rows the clone size is stated as once, few or many, or as a class when expanded; others skip it.

CDR3nt: TGTGCCAGCAGCTTAGAGGGACAGGGACCTTTTTATGGCTACACCTTC
CDR3aa: CASSLEGQGPFYGYTF
abundance: -
v_gene: TRBV7-9
j_gene: TRBJ1-2
d_gene: TRBD1

CDR3nt: TGTGCCACCAGCACTCCGGGACTAGGTGAGCAGTTCTTC
CDR3aa: CATSTPGLGEQFF
abundance: -
v_gene: TRBV15
j_gene: TRBJ2-1
d_gene: TRBD2

CDR3nt: TGTGCCAGCAGCCGGGACAGGGTCCTCTCCAGCTATGGCTACACCTTC
CDR3aa: CASSRDRVLSSYGYTF
abundance: -
v_gene: TRBV5-8
j_gene: TRBJ1-2
d_gene: TRBD1

CDR3nt: TGTGCCAGCATTCAGGGGGCGGGAAACACCATATATTTT
CDR3aa: CASIQGAGNTIYF
abundance: medium-sized
v_gene: TRBV6-5
j_gene: TRBJ1-3
d_gene: TRBD1

CDR3nt: TGTGCCAGCAGTGGCGACACGAAGAACACTGAAGCTTTCTTT
CDR3aa: CASSGDTKNTEAFF
abundance: -
v_gene: TRBV2
j_gene: TRBJ1-1
d_gene: -

CDR3nt: TGTGCCAGCAGCCTGGGACTAGACGGCGAGCAGTACTTC
CDR3aa: CASSLGLDGEQYF
abundance: -
v_gene: TRBV7-2
j_gene: TRBJ2-7
d_gene: TRBD2

CDR3nt: TGTGCCAGCAGCTTGGCGCCACTCCAAGAGACCCAGTACTTC
CDR3aa: CASSLAPLQETQYF
abundance: once
v_gene: TRBV5-6
j_gene: TRBJ2-5
d_gene: -

CDR3nt: TGTGCCAGCAGCTTGGCCAGCGGCGAGACCCAGTACTTC
CDR3aa: CASSLASGETQYF
abundance: once
v_gene: TRBV5-4
j_gene: TRBJ2-5
d_gene: -

CDR3nt: TGCGCCAGCAGCCAAGAGGTCCTAGCTACACGTGAGCAGTTCTTC
CDR3aa: CASSQEVLATREQFF
abundance: -
v_gene: TRBV4-3
j_gene: TRBJ2-1
d_gene: -

CDR3nt: TGTGCCAGCAGTGAGACTAGCCGAAGCGAGCAGTACTTC
CDR3aa: CASSETSRSEQYF
abundance: -
v_gene: TRBV2
j_gene: TRBJ2-7
d_gene: TRBD2

CDR3nt: TGTGCCACCAGTGACCGCGGTAGCAATCAGCCCCAGCATTTT
CDR3aa: CATSDRGSNQPQHF
abundance: -
v_gene: TRBV24-1
j_gene: TRBJ1-5
d_gene: -

CDR3nt: TGCGCCAGCAGCGGAGGGGACTATGGCTACACCTTC
CDR3aa: CASSGGDYGYTF
abundance: -
v_gene: TRBV5-1
j_gene: TRBJ1-2
d_gene: -

CDR3nt: TGCGCCAGCAGCCCTTCGGGACTAGCGGGAGCCGACGGCACCGGGGAGCTGTTTTTT
CDR3aa: CASSPSGLAGADGTGELFF
abundance: -
v_gene: TRBV4-3
j_gene: TRBJ2-2
d_gene: TRBD2

CDR3nt: TGTGCCAGCAGCCGCGGACAGATTAACACTGAAGCTTTCTTT
CDR3aa: CASSRGQINTEAFF
abundance: -
v_gene: TRBV6-5
j_gene: TRBJ1-1
d_gene: -

CDR3nt: TGTGCCAGCAGCCTGGGGACAGGGGGTGAAGCTTTCTTT
CDR3aa: CASSLGTGGEAFF
abundance: -
v_gene: TRBV9
j_gene: TRBJ1-1
d_gene: TRBD1

CDR3nt: TGCGCCAGCAGCTTGCCGTCTAGCGGGGACAATGAGCAGTTCTTC
CDR3aa: CASSLPSSGDNEQFF
abundance: -
v_gene: TRBV5-1
j_gene: TRBJ2-1
d_gene: TRBD2

CDR3nt: TGTGCCACTAAACAGGGGCTGAATAGCAATCAGCCCCAGCATTTT
CDR3aa: CATKQGLNSNQPQHF
abundance: many
v_gene: TRBV3-1/TRBV3-2
j_gene: TRBJ1-5
d_gene: TRBD1

CDR3nt: TGTGCCACCAGTGAGACTAGCGGGGAAGAGACCCAGTACTTC
CDR3aa: CATSETSGEETQYF
abundance: -
v_gene: TRBV24-1
j_gene: TRBJ2-5
d_gene: TRBD2

CDR3nt: TGTGCCAGCAGGGACAGACCCTACGAGCAGTACTTC
CDR3aa: CASRDRPYEQYF
abundance: -
v_gene: TRBV11-2
j_gene: TRBJ2-7
d_gene: -

CDR3nt: TGTGCCAGCAGCCAAGCAGATTCGGGCCTCCACTTT
CDR3aa: CASSQADSGLHF
abundance: once
v_gene: TRBV3-1/TRBV3-2
j_gene: TRBJ1-6
d_gene: -

CDR3nt: TGTGCCAGCAGCAACGGGGGGGGTTTCGGAGAGACCCAGTACTTC
CDR3aa: CASSNGGGFGETQYF
abundance: few
v_gene: TRBV5-5
j_gene: TRBJ2-5
d_gene: TRBD2

CDR3nt: TGTGCCACAAGGAGTTACACCGGGGAGCTGTTTTTT
CDR3aa: CATRSYTGELFF
abundance: few
v_gene: TRBV6-5
j_gene: TRBJ2-2
d_gene: -

CDR3nt: TGTGCCAGCAGCCCCGACAGGGGCGCATCGAACTATGGCTACACCTTC
CDR3aa: CASSPDRGASNYGYTF
abundance: -
v_gene: TRBV28
j_gene: TRBJ1-2
d_gene: TRBD1

CDR3nt: TGTGCCAGCAGCTTAGATACGAATAACATAAACATTCAGTACTTC
CDR3aa: CASSLDTNNINIQYF
abundance: -
v_gene: TRBV11-2
j_gene: TRBJ2-4
d_gene: -

CDR3nt: TGTGCCAGCAGTTTACGGCAGGGGGCGATGTTTTTT
CDR3aa: CASSLRQGAMFF
abundance: -
v_gene: TRBV27
j_gene: TRBJ2-2
d_gene: TRBD1

CDR3nt: TGTGCCAGCTCACCTTACAGGGACGGCGGGGAGCTGTTTTTT
CDR3aa: CASSPYRDGGELFF
abundance: -
v_gene: TRBV18
j_gene: TRBJ2-2
d_gene: -

CDR3nt: TGTGCCAGCAGCGTAGGAGGGACACAAAGCTCCTACAATGAGCAGTTCTTC
CDR3aa: CASSVGGTQSSYNEQFF
abundance: once
v_gene: TRBV9
j_gene: TRBJ2-1
d_gene: -

CDR3nt: TGTGCCAGCAGCTTGCTCACAGGGGGGGACATTCAGTACTTC
CDR3aa: CASSLLTGGDIQYF
abundance: -
v_gene: TRBV5-5
j_gene: TRBJ2-4
d_gene: -

CDR3nt: TGTGCCAGTAGTATAGACAGGGGGGAGACCCAGTACTTC
CDR3aa: CASSIDRGETQYF
abundance: -
v_gene: TRBV19
j_gene: TRBJ2-5
d_gene: TRBD1

CDR3nt: TGTGCCATCAGTGAAGCCACTAGCGGCACAGATACGCAGTATTTT
CDR3aa: CAISEATSGTDTQYF
abundance: -
v_gene: TRBV10-3
j_gene: TRBJ2-3
d_gene: TRBD2

CDR3nt: TGTGCCAGCAGCGCCGGGACAGGGGGTGGGTACGAGCAGTACTTC
CDR3aa: CASSAGTGGGYEQYF
abundance: -
v_gene: TRBV5-4
j_gene: TRBJ2-7
d_gene: TRBD1

CDR3nt: TGCGCCAGCAGTTTTCAGGGTGACTACGAGCAGTACTTC
CDR3aa: CASSFQGDYEQYF
abundance: -
v_gene: TRBV5-1
j_gene: TRBJ2-7
d_gene: -

CDR3nt: TGCGCCAGCAGCCTAACAGCGGGAGGACTAGATACGCAGTATTTT
CDR3aa: CASSLTAGGLDTQYF
abundance: -
v_gene: TRBV4-3
j_gene: TRBJ2-3
d_gene: TRBD2

CDR3nt: TGTGCCAGCAGCCGAAATAGTGGCGAGCAGTACTTC
CDR3aa: CASSRNSGEQYF
abundance: few
v_gene: TRBV12-3/TRBV12-4
j_gene: TRBJ2-7
d_gene: -

CDR3nt: TGTGCCAGCAGTGAAGGGGGCGAGGCCCCCGTTTTT
CDR3aa: CASSEGGEAPVF
abundance: -
v_gene: TRBV2
j_gene: TRBJ1-4
d_gene: -

CDR3nt: TGTGCCAGCGGAGGCCCAGATACGCAGTATTTT
CDR3aa: CASGGPDTQYF
abundance: many
v_gene: TRBV9
j_gene: TRBJ2-3
d_gene: -

CDR3nt: TGTGCCATCAATGTAGCCGGGACTAGAGGATACAATGAGCAGTTCTTC
CDR3aa: CAINVAGTRGYNEQFF
abundance: -
v_gene: TRBV10-3
j_gene: TRBJ2-1
d_gene: TRBD2

CDR3nt: TGTGCCAGTAGTTTCCCCGGTGGTGAGCAGTTCTTC
CDR3aa: CASSFPGGEQFF
abundance: -
v_gene: TRBV19
j_gene: TRBJ2-1
d_gene: -

CDR3nt: TGCGCCAGCAGCTGGACAGGTGCCCTAGCCAAAAACATTCAGTACTTC
CDR3aa: CASSWTGALAKNIQYF
abundance: -
v_gene: TRBV4-1
j_gene: TRBJ2-4
d_gene: TRBD1